This TCR beta chain was retrieved from a study of blood T cell repertoires in COVID-19. Germline assignment: CDR1 MNHEY and CDR2 SMNVEV (reference sequence). This CDR3 spans 14 amino acids. The germline V and J ends were trimmed by 5 bases and 2 bases, with 13 bases remaining between them. Clones were sequenced by immunoSEQ multiplex PCR, and TCRdb holds only the in-frame ones, with some missing. The sample consists of about 270,000 clones, more than 75% of them appearing once. The receptor was isolated from a woman aged 45-60 years with acute or convalescent COVID-19. The source material was peripheral blood. This chain joins TRBV27 and TRBJ2-7; D is possibly TRBD1 (5 bases). This CDR3 is CASSPWTRTYEQYF. The DNA for the CDR3 is TGTGCCAGCAGTCCCTGGACACGGACCTACGAGCAGTACTTC.